These 4 T cell receptor beta chains were sequenced from one sample in a study of cytomegalovirus exposure and HLA in healthy donors. With 60 Vbeta and 13 Jbeta primers, the PCR was carried out. Clones were read by immunoSEQ multiplex PCR, and TCRdb kept only the in-frame ones, dropping some. The table lists more than 85,000 clones, roughly 67% of them singletons. Input material: PBMCs. The receptors here all came from a middle-aged man in good health and CMV-seronegative.

The rearrangement joins TRBV19 to TRBJ2-2, with a possible D match to TRBD1 (6 bases). CDR1 is LNHDA and CDR2 is SQIVND in the germline V gene (reference sequence). The length of the CDR3 is 12 residues. V was shortened by 5 bases and J by 5 bases, with 6 bases between the two germline ends. Here the CDR3 reads CASSGTTGELFF. CDR3 nucleotide sequence: TGTGCCAGTAGTGGGACAACCGGGGAGCTGTTTTTT.

This sequence joins TRBV10-1 and TRBJ1-2; no firm D call. V was cut by 1 base and J by 3 bases, with 18 bases left in between. CDR1 is WNHNN and CDR2 is SYGVQD in the germline V gene (reference sequence). The CDR3 has 17 amino acids. Here the CDR3 reads CASSEWPGSNYHYGYTF. For the CDR3, the DNA is TGCGCCAGCAGTGAGTGGCCGGGAAGCAACTATCACTATGGCTACACCTTC.

The chain is built from TRBV4-3 and TRBJ2-7, with D perhaps matching TRBD1 (8 bases). Germline CDR1 and CDR2: LGHNA and YSLEER. V was clipped by 1 base and J by 6 bases, with 19 bases between them. The CDR3 runs 16 residues. The CDR3 coding sequence is TGCGCCAGCAGCCAAGCCGGGCTGACAGGGGAGGGCGAGCAGTACTTC. Translated, it gives CASSQAGLTGEGEQYF.

The gene calls are TRBV18 and TRBJ1-1; tentative D call: TRBD1 (5 bases). This CDR3 contains 12 residues. Germline CDR1 KGHSH, CDR2 LQKENI. V was shortened by 3 bases and J by 6 bases, with 8 bases between the two germline ends. CDR3 DNA sequence: TGTGCCAGCTCACCCCGGGACTCTGAAGCTTTCTTT. Translated, it gives CASSPRDSEAFF.